These T cell receptor beta chains were read from a single sample in a study of technical replicates of blood from a few donors. Assay: immunoSEQ multiplex PCR; the TCRdb copy retains only in-frame clones and omits some. This table holds under 75,000 clones, over 85% found once. Sequencing was performed on T cells isolated from PBMCs. These TCRs come from a human donor in good health. Each CDR3 is given with its conserved first and last residue. A D gene is named only where the DNA matches it firmly. Some rows mark clone size as missing; the rest say once, few, many or name a class of expanded clone.

TRBD2 | . | TRBJ2-2 | TRBV5-1 | 16 | CASSSRTSGSVGELFF | TGCGCCAGCAGCTCCAGGACTAGCGGGAGTGTCGGGGAGCTGTTTTTT
. | . | TRBJ2-5 | TRBV4-1 | 14 | CASSQEGARETQYF | TGCGCCAGCAGCCAAGAAGGAGCGAGGGAGACCCAGTACTTC
. | . | TRBJ1-1 | TRBV14 | 12 | CASSQGYTEAFF | TGTGCCAGCAGCCAGGGCTACACTGAAGCTTTCTTT
. | . | TRBJ2-2 | TRBV6-6 | 14 | CASSLAPNTGELFF | TGTGCCAGCTCTCTAGCGCCTAACACCGGGGAGCTGTTTTTT
. | . | TRBJ2-1 | TRBV28 | 16 | CASSFPPRRDSNEQFF | TGTGCCAGCAGTTTCCCCCCGAGGCGGGACTCCAATGAGCAGTTCTTC
. | few | TRBJ1-4 | TRBV19 | 14 | CASGSQATNEKLFF | TGTGCCAGTGGCTCACAGGCAACTAATGAAAAACTGTTTTTT
. | . | TRBJ2-7 | TRBV7-8 | 15 | CASSFRGTDPYEQYF | TGTGCCAGCAGCTTCCGCGGGACAGATCCCTACGAGCAGTACTTC
. | . | TRBJ2-2 | TRBV11-1 | 15 | CASSLGADNTGELFF | TGTGCCAGCAGCTTAGGGGCAGATAACACCGGGGAGCTGTTTTTT
TRBD2 | . | TRBJ2-7 | TRBV4-1 | 14 | CASSQPSGREEQYF | TGCGCCAGCAGCCAACCCAGCGGGAGGGAAGAGCAGTACTTC
. | . | TRBJ2-2 | TRBV2 | 13 | CASSWQGRGELFF | TGTGCCAGCAGTTGGCAGGGGAGAGGGGAGCTGTTTTTT
TRBD1 | . | TRBJ2-7 | TRBV13 | 14 | CASRSQGSRYEQYF | TGTGCCAGCAGATCACAGGGGTCCCGGTACGAGCAGTACTTC
TRBD2 | . | TRBJ2-1 | TRBV30 | 13 | CAWSQLAGGEQFF | TGTGCCTGGAGTCAGCTAGCGGGGGGTGAGCAGTTCTTC
TRBD1 | once | TRBJ1-2 | TRBV7-9 | 13 | CASMDRRDYGYTF | TGTGCCAGCATGGACAGGCGAGACTATGGCTACACCTTC
TRBD2 | . | TRBJ2-5 | TRBV30 | 15 | CAWSRNRLAGETQYF | TGTGCCTGGAGTCGAAACCGACTAGCGGGAGAGACCCAGTACTTC
TRBD2 | . | TRBJ2-3 | TRBV13 | 18 | CASSLELGIAGPTDTQYF | TGTGCCAGCAGCTTAGAACTCGGGATAGCGGGGCCCACAGATACGCAGTATTTT
TRBD1 | . | TRBJ2-1 | TRBV28 | 17 | CASSPTAGTGGKGEQFF | TGTGCCAGCAGTCCCACCGCCGGGACAGGGGGCAAAGGTGAGCAGTTCTTC